This T cell receptor (beta chain) is drawn from a study of a mutant IDH1 vaccine in newly diagnosed glioma (dated by TCRdb to the early 2020s). About the study as a whole: In the chemotherapy-containing groups, vaccination started alongside temozolomide cycles, whereas in patients who had radiotherapy alone it started 4-6 weeks after radiotherapy. The roughly 30 treated patients were 62.5% male and 37.5% female, with a mean age of 40.4 years. The week-35 safety follow-up took place at visit V12, and the week-47 end of study took place at visit V13. Before enrollment, patients had received standard therapy of radiotherapy alone, temozolomide alone, or radiochemotherapy with temozolomide; most received the combination. For exploratory analyses, about two dozen treated patients had longitudinal TCRB deep sequencing done wherever samples were available. Peripheral blood was drawn at six visits: V03 (baseline), V05, V07, V10, V12 and V13.

Of note for this clone: The antigen it binds to is not known. Base qualities are not provided; no much larger clone lies one nucleotide away.

The label giving this sample's time point can be read as: week 47, end of study. Each vaccine dose was 300 ug of a 20-mer mutant IDH1 peptide in Montanide, given subcutaneously with topical imiquimod. Patients received eight vaccinations in weeks 1, 3, 5, 7, 11, 15, 19 and 23, corresponding to visits V03 through V10. The donors had newly diagnosed IDH1-mutant astrocytomas of WHO grade 3 or 4 that showed loss of nuclear ATRX. The samples were drawn from NOA16, a multicentre, single-arm, open-label phase I trial in Germany that tested a mutant IDH1 peptide vaccine in humans for the first time. The DNeasy Blood and Tissue Kit was used to extract genomic DNA from EDTA blood for TCRB sequencing. Library generation was performed with the immunoSEQ multiplex PCR assay. Rearranged TCR beta chain sequences were amplified with the hsTCRB Kit following the manufacturer's protocol. TCRB libraries were sequenced on an Illumina MiSeq. The authors' pipeline ran thus. The proprietary platform of the kit vendor was used for demultiplexing, trimming and gene mapping. Drawn from immuneACCESS, this table holds only the in-frame rearrangements with V and J called that TCRdb kept. Clones are partly lost; checked studies trace under half to an unresolved V gene and leave the rest unexplained. V, J and clone size derive from that table, while D and trimming were established from the DNA sequence. This sample gives 20,000 to 30,000 clones in total; 82% of them show up just once. The ten largest clones represent roughly 3.8% of the sample.

CDR1 and CDR2 are drawn from the germline V gene: MNHNS, SASEGT. Deletion took 3 bases off V and 3 bases off J, with a span of 9 bases between the germline ends. From its cysteine to its phenylalanine, the CDR3 spans 14 amino acids. This entry keeps only the CDR3 DNA: 42 bases, framed from base 1. Broader findings and caveats from the paper: The authors noted that analyses of patient blood samples could not be reproduced because of sample limitations. PBMC samples for TCRB deep sequencing were selected based on availability. Pseudoprogression appeared unrelated to alterations in the top peripheral T cell clonotypes detected by TCRB sequencing. Immune responses induced by the vaccine were seen in around 94% of patients across multiple MHC alleles.

The receptor's source is a man aged 35 to 55 with glioma. Some clones in this sample may be carry-over from other donors' samples. This sample comprised PBMCs, obtained from a glioma patient whose treatment included an IDH1 peptide vaccine. The rearrangement combines TRBV6-1 with TRBJ1-5; the D gene identity is not certain. The bases read TGTGCCAGCAGTGATTCAACAATCAATCAGCCCCAGCATTTT. Translation gives CASSDSTINQPQHF.